The 28 T cell receptor beta chains below were found in one sample sequenced in a study of identical twins. TCRdb ran MiXCR on the 5' RACE reads and lists one entry per CDR3 protein. Here the sample spans 500,000 or so distinct CDR3 sequences, about 20% being singletons. Separately, the same data were catalogued under a study of T cells expressing NK-cell markers.

Input material: CD4+ T cells sorted from blood. The receptors derive from a woman under 30 in good health.

This clonotype was recorded a few times. This chain connects TRBV9 to TRBJ2-3; D perhaps matches TRBD1 (5 bases). V lost 0 bases to trimming and J lost 6 bases, with 14 bases between them. CDR3 size: 15 residues. Germline assignment: CDR1 SGDLS and CDR2 YYNGEE. CDR3 DNA: TGTGCCAGCAGCGTAGTTGGGGCGGTCGGGGATACGCAGTATTTT. Translation gives CASSVVGAVGDTQYF.

The chain carries TRBV4-2 and TRBJ2-5; D is uncertain. This CDR3 spans 15 amino acids. Trimming left V 2 bases short and J 1 base short, with 11 bases between. Germline CDR1 reads LGHNA; CDR2 reads YNFKEQ. The CDR3 here is CASSQRKGFQETQYF. For the CDR3, the DNA is TGTGCCAGCAGCCAAAGGAAGGGCTTCCAAGAGACCCAGTACTTC.

Only one count was recorded for this clonotype. The chain combines TRBV7-9 with TRBJ2-3; D remains unclear. Germline values: CDR1 SEHNR, CDR2 FQNEAQ (reference sequence). V was trimmed by 7 bases and J by 4 bases, leaving 6 bases between them. The CDR3 runs to 11 residues. The CDR3 DNA sequence: TGTGCCAGCACCGTCGCAGATACGCAGTATTTT. This sequence encodes CASTVADTQYF.

CDR3 bases: TGCGCCAGCAGCGTCTCTCGCACAGATACGCAGTATTTT. It specifies CASSVSRTDTQYF. The chain combines TRBV5-1 with TRBJ2-3; D is uncertain. V was clipped by 4 bases and J by 1 base, with 7 bases between them. The CDR3 loop spans 13 amino acids. Germline V gene sequence: CDR1 SGHRS, CDR2 YFSETQ.

This sequence joins TRBV4-1 and TRBJ2-7, with 9 bases lining up with TRBD1. V shed 5 bases and J 0 bases; nucleotides not matched to a gene: 5. The CDR3 totals 15 residues. The germline V gene encodes CDR1 MGHRA and CDR2 YSYEKL. The CDR3 DNA sequence: TGCGCCAGCAGCAGGGGACAGGGAAACTCCTACGAGCAGTACTTC. Its translation is CASSRGQGNSYEQYF.

This clonotype came up a few times. This chain connects TRBV7-9 to TRBJ2-1, with unresolved D. Germline CDR1 and CDR2: SEHNR and FQNEAQ (reference sequence). This CDR3 contains 13 residues. V lost 7 bases and J lost 7, with 14 bases in between. The CDR3 loop is CASTTPSLNEQFF. CDR3 nucleotides: TGTGCCAGCACCACCCCCTCCCTGAATGAGCAGTTCTTC.

This rearrangement joins TRBV9 to TRBJ2-3; 10 nucleotides agree with TRBD1. Per the germline V gene, CDR1 is SGDLS and CDR2 is YYNGEE. The CDR3 contains 15 residues. With V trimmed by 2 bases and J by 5 bases, 5 bases remained unmatched. CDR3 loop: CASSVLGQGRDTQYF. The CDR3 bases are TGTGCCAGCAGCGTTTTGGGACAGGGGAGAGATACGCAGTATTTT.

The chain is built from TRBV7-9 and TRBJ2-1; D gene unclear. The V gene lost 7 bases and the J gene lost 4 bases, with 14 bases spanning the gap. This CDR3 region has 14 residues. The germline V gene encodes CDR1 SEHNR and CDR2 FQNEAQ (reference sequence). CDR3 protein: CASTSVVAYNEQFF. DNA of the CDR3: TGTGCCAGCACCTCGGTAGTTGCATACAATGAGCAGTTCTTC.

V is TRBV5-6 and J is TRBJ2-7; TRBD2 aligns across 12 bases. This CDR3 spans 16 amino acids. Trimming removed 0 bases from V and 5 bases from J; junction bases left unmatched: 6. CDR1 and CDR2 from the germline V gene are SGHDT and YYEEEE. The CDR3 DNA sequence: TGTGCCAGCAGCTTGGTCGGGACTAGCGGGTACAACGAGCAGTACTTC. It encodes CASSLVGTSGYNEQYF. The full variable domain, in which reference TRBV5-6 and TRBJ2-7 provide the parts outside the CDR3, is DAGVTQSPTHLIKTRGQQVTLRCSPKSGHDTVSWYQQALGQGPQFIFQYYEEEERQRGNFPDRFSGHQFPNYSSELNVNALLLGDSALYLCASSLVGTSGYNEQYFGPGTRLTVT.

The chain has TRBV7-2 and TRBJ2-6, with D perhaps TRBD1 (5 bases). CDR1 and CDR2 (germline): SGHTA, FQGNSA. V lost 0 bases to trimming and J lost 4 bases, with 13 bases between them. This CDR3 has 17 amino acids. In nucleotides, the CDR3 is TGTGCCAGCAGCTTAGCCTCGTGGGGCCAAGGGGCCAACGTCCTGACTTTC. Its protein product is CASSLASWGQGANVLTF.

This clonotype was counted ten times or more. J is TRBJ2-1 and V is TRBV20-1, with TRBD2 matching 12 bases. The ends lost 1 base at V and 10 bases at J; junction bases unmatched: 2. The CDR3 has 13 amino acids. Germline-derived CDR1 and CDR2 are DFQATT and SNEGSKA (reference sequence). DNA for the CDR3: TGCAGTGCTAGAGTCACTAGCGGGAGGGAGCAGTTCTTC. Translated, it gives CSARVTSGREQFF.

This clonotype was observed once. This chain links TRBV16 with TRBJ2-1; 7 nucleotides agree with TRBD1. V lost 2 bases, J lost 7 bases, and 2 bases stayed unmatched. The CDR3 covers 13 residues. Germline loops: CDR1 KGHSY, CDR2 FQNENV. CDR3 bases: TGTGCCAGCAGCCAAAGGGGGCAGAATGAGCAGTTCTTC. Translated: CASSQRGQNEQFF.

The rearrangement uses TRBV5-1 and TRBJ2-2; the D gene is possibly TRBD2 (5 bases). The germline CDR1 and CDR2 sequences are SGHRS and YFSETQ. The CDR3 runs 16 residues. Trimming took off 4 bases at V and 6 bases at J, with 19 bases between the two ends. CDR3: CASSPSAGISAGELFF. CDR3 bases: TGCGCCAGCAGCCCCAGTGCCGGGATCAGCGCCGGGGAGCTGTTTTTT.

This clonotype was detected a few times. The chain couples TRBV20-1 to TRBJ2-3; no reliable D call. Germline lookup yields CDR1 DFQATT and CDR2 SNEGSKA (reference sequence). There are 13 residues in the CDR3. The germline V and J ends were trimmed by 2 bases and 4 bases, with 10 bases remaining between them. The CDR3 nucleotides read TGCAGTGCTAGATGGGCGAATTCAGATACGCAGTATTTT. This gives the protein CSARWANSDTQYF.

This chain's CDR3 is CASSYWFGGRTDTQYF. CDR3 DNA: TGTGCCAGCAGTTACTGGTTCGGCGGGAGGACAGATACGCAGTATTTT. The chain joins TRBV6-2 or TRBV6-3 to TRBJ2-3; the match to TRBD2 covers 8 bases. V was pared by 1 base and J by 3 bases, with 6 bases of the junction left unmatched. The CDR3 spans 16 residues. Germline V gene data show CDR1 as MNHEY and CDR2 as SVGEGT.

This clonotype was seen a few times. This sequence joins TRBV5-6 and TRBJ1-2; 7 nucleotides line up with TRBD1. Trimming cost V 2 bases and J 8 bases; bases outside gene matches: 6. The germline CDR1 and CDR2 sequences are SGHDT and YYEEEE. This CDR3 is built from 13 residues. The CDR3 region is CASSLQGQGGYTF. The DNA of the CDR3 is TGTGCCAGCAGCTTACAGGGGCAAGGCGGCTACACCTTC.

This clonotype has more than one count but fewer than ten. The chain combines TRBV6-5 with TRBJ1-5, with unresolved D. The CDR3 covers 16 residues. V was trimmed by 0 bases and J by 1 base, leaving 10 bases between them. Germline V gene lookup returns CDR1 MNHEY and CDR2 SVGAGI. CDR3 DNA sequence: TGTGCCAGCAGTTACTCGAAGGTCGCCAGCAATCAGCCCCAGCATTTT. This gives the protein CASSYSKVASNQPQHF.

The chain employs TRBV4-1 and TRBJ2-4, with TRBD1 matching over 8 bases. The CDR3 has 16 residues. V dropped 2 bases and J dropped 7; count of bases not matched to a gene: 10. CDR1 and CDR2 (germline): MGHRA, YSYEKL. The CDR3 reads CASSQRPGTGGNIQYF. The CDR3 nucleotides are TGCGCCAGCAGCCAACGTCCCGGGACAGGAGGGAACATTCAGTACTTC.

This clonotype has a handful of counts. The chain combines TRBV20-1 with TRBJ1-2; D is perhaps TRBD1 (6 bases). Germline CDR1 DFQATT, CDR2 SNEGSKA (reference sequence). With 4 bases removed from V and 6 bases from J, the gap between germline ends came to 21 bases. This CDR3 spans 15 amino acids. This CDR3 is CSATDRSGYDNGYTF. The CDR3 DNA sequence: TGCAGTGCTACAGACAGGTCTGGGTACGACAATGGCTACACCTTC.

The chain recombines TRBV9 with TRBJ1-4, with D tentatively TRBD1 (6 bases). CDR1 and CDR2 from the germline V gene are SGDLS and YYNGEE. This CDR3 comprises 14 residues. V shed 1 base and J shed 7 bases, with 11 bases lying between them. The CDR3 DNA is TGTGCCAGCAGCGTAACACAGGGTCCTGAAAAACTGTTTTTT. It specifies CASSVTQGPEKLFF. Using reference TRBV9 and TRBJ1-4 for the parts outside the CDR3, the full variable domain is DSGVTQTPKHLITATGQRVTLRCSPRSGDLSVYWYQQSLDQGLQFLIQYYNGEERAKGNILERFSAQQFPDLHSELNLSSLELGDSALYFCASSVTQGPEKLFFGSGTQLSVL.

The V and J genes are TRBV12-3 or TRBV12-4 and TRBJ2-4; D uncertain. The CDR3 runs to 17 residues. V lost 4 bases and J lost 0, with 16 bases in between. The CDR3 spells CASSSPTAELAKNIQYF. CDR3 bases: TGTGCCAGCAGTTCCCCCACAGCCGAACTAGCCAAAAACATTCAGTACTTC.

This sequence joins TRBV20-1 and TRBJ2-6; 9 bases are shared with TRBD1. The CDR3 has 18 residues. Trimming at V came to 6 bases and at J to 0 bases, leaving 12 bases not matched to a gene. Germline CDR1 is DFQATT and CDR2 is SNEGSKA (reference sequence). The CDR3 reads CSAPFGQGLSSGANVLTF. CDR3 in DNA: TGCAGTGCCCCATTCGGACAGGGGCTGAGCTCTGGGGCCAACGTCCTGACTTTC.

This clonotype was counted a few times. The CDR3 DNA reads as TGCAGCCCAAGACTCCCTTACATGAACACTGAAGCTTTCTTT. Translation: CSPRLPYMNTEAFF. The rearrangement joins TRBV20-1 to TRBJ1-1; D is ambiguous. Germline values: CDR1 DFQATT, CDR2 SNEGSKA (reference sequence). The CDR3 totals 14 residues.

The chain is built from TRBV20-1 and TRBJ2-1; D ambiguous. This CDR3 spans 13 amino acids. V dropped 1 base and J dropped 0 bases, with 4 bases sitting between them. CDR1 is DFQATT and CDR2 is SNEGSKA in the germline V gene (reference sequence). CDR3 region: CSARATSYNEQFF. CDR3 in DNA: TGCAGTGCTAGAGCGACCTCCTACAATGAGCAGTTCTTC.

This chain joins TRBV7-2 and TRBJ2-5; unclear D gene. The V end was cut by 3 bases, the J end by 7 bases, with 12 bases between. CDR1 and CDR2 (germline): SGHTA, FQGNSA. There are 13 residues in the CDR3. The CDR3 spells CASSFEPSGTQYF. The DNA of the CDR3 is TGTGCCAGCAGCTTCGAACCCTCGGGGACCCAGTACTTC. Filled out from reference TRBV7-2 and TRBJ2-5, the complete variable domain reads GAGVSQSPSNKVTEKGKDVELRCDPISGHTALYWYRQSLGQGLEFLIYFQGNSAPDKSGLPSDRFSAERTGGSVSTLTIQRTQQEDSAVYLCASSFEPSGTQYFGPGTRLLVL.

This clonotype was seen more than once but under ten times. The rearrangement joins TRBV20-1 to TRBJ1-1; D is ambiguous. In germline, CDR1 is DFQATT, CDR2 SNEGSKA (reference sequence). The CDR3 has 14 residues. The V and J ends lost 1 base and 2 bases respectively, with 11 bases between them. The CDR3 here is CSARVLESNTEAFF. CDR3 bases: TGCAGTGCTAGAGTATTGGAAAGCAACACTGAAGCTTTCTTT.

Only a few counts were recorded for this clonotype. The chain joins TRBV29-1 to TRBJ1-5, with 11 bases lining up with TRBD1. Germline V lookup: CDR1 SQVTM, CDR2 ANQGSEA. The CDR3 totals 13 residues. V shed 7 bases and J 7 bases; nucleotides not matched to a gene: 6. As DNA, the CDR3 is TGCAGCGGCGCATGGACAGGGGGCCAGCCCCAGCATTTT. Protein product: CSGAWTGGQPQHF.

V gene TRBV29-1 combines with J gene TRBJ1-2; possibly TRBD1 for D (5 bases). Germline CDR1 is SQVTM and CDR2 is ANQGSEA. The V end lost 7 bases, the J end lost 10 bases, and 16 bases lay between the germline ends. The CDR3 is made up of 11 amino acids. The CDR3 sequence: CSGRDGGPYTF. The DNA for the CDR3 is TGCAGCGGACGGGACGGAGGACCCTACACCTTC.